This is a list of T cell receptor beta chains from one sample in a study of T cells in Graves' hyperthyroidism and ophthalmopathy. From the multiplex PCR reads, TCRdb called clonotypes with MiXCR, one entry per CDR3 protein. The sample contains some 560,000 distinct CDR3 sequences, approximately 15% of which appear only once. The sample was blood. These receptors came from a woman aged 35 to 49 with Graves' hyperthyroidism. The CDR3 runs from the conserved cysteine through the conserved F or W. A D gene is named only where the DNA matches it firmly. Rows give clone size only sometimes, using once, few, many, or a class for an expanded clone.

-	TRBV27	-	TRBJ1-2	CASSKTSGGGYTF	TGTGCCAGCAGTAAAACCTCGGGGGGGGGCTACACCTTC
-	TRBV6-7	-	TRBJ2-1	CASRISGWQFF	TGTGCCAGCAGAATCTCAGGGTGGCAGTTCTTC
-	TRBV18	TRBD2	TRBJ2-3	CASSRSGRASDTQYF	TGTGCCAGCTCACGGAGCGGGAGGGCCTCAGATACGCAGTATTTT
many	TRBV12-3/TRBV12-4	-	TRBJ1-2	CASSLAAAGSRYGYTF	TGTGCCAGCAGCCTTGCCGCGGCAGGGTCCCGCTATGGCTACACCTTC
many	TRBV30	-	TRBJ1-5	CAWSVGKRSNQPQHF	TGTGCCTGGAGTGTAGGGAAGAGGAGCAATCAGCCCCAGCATTTT
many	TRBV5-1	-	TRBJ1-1	CASSLRLNTEAFF	TGCGCCAGCAGCTTGCGGCTAAACACTGAAGCTTTCTTT
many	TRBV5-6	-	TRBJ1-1	CASSLLGLDTEAFF	TGTGCCAGCAGCTTGTTGGGTCTAGACACTGAAGCTTTCTTT
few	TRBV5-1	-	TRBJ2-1	CASSPGSLPSEQFF	TGCGCCAGCAGCCCCGGGAGCCTGCCAAGTGAGCAGTTCTTC
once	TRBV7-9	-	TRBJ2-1	CASSRGWDEQFF	TGTGCCAGCAGCCGGGGGTGGGATGAGCAGTTCTTC
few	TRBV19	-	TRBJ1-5	CASSIVWEGNQPQHF	TGTGCCAGTAGTATAGTGTGGGAAGGCAATCAGCCCCAGCATTTT
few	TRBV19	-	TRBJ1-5	CASSIGGSRQPQHF	TGTGCCAGTAGTATAGGGGGGTCCCGGCAGCCCCAGCATTTT
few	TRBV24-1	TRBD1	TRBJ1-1	CATSDGTGLTEAFF	TGTGCCACCAGTGATGGGACAGGGCTCACTGAAGCTTTCTTT